The clone carrying this TCR beta chain was found many times. This sample is part of a study of T cell repertoires in cytomegalovirus infection. Overall study context: In public TCR beta signatures, there were indications of both CMV infection and matching HLA type.

TCRdb reprocessed the reads via MiXCR and lists one record per CDR3 protein. The data show about 740,000 distinct CDR3 sequences, with 35% to 40% seen just once and around 2.6% held by the top ten. The CDR3 is 15 residues long. V was shortened by 5 bases and J by 0 bases, with 12 bases between the two germline ends. Germline lookup yields CDR1 MNHEY and CDR2 SVGEGT. The sample consisted of PBMCs. This receptor was identified in a human donor in good health (CMV status not recorded). Some clones in this sample may be carry-over from other donors' samples. This chain joins TRBV6-2 or TRBV6-3 and TRBJ2-3, with D maybe TRBD1 (5 bases). As DNA, the CDR3 is TGTGCCAGCAGTCCGACAGAGACTAGCACAGATACGCAGTATTTT. Translated: CASSPTETSTDTQYF.